This T cell receptor beta chain was recovered during a study of human T cells and chemical hapten exposure. TCRdb re-called the RACE reads through MiXCR, storing one row per CDR3 protein. The repertoire consists of around 350,000 distinct CDR3 sequences, with 5.5% occurring once and the leading ten covering over 6.5%. Per the germline V gene, CDR1 is MDHEN and CDR2 is SYDVKM. This CDR3 spans 14 amino acids. Specified time point: pre-sensitization, week 0. Treatment defined: therapeutic diphenylcyclopropenone sensitization with weekly scalp DPC. Details on this clonotype: A single base separates this from a much larger clone, so it may be a read error.

Sequenced material: whole blood, taken in connection with sensitization to the hapten diphenylcyclopropenone (DPC). The rearrangement joins TRBV28 to TRBJ1-2; TRBD1 matches at 7 bases. The TCR comes from a woman between 18 and 29 years old with alopecia areata. Some clones in this sample may be carry-over from other donors' samples. In nucleotides, the CDR3 is TGTGTCAGCGGTAGTGACAGGGACCTTTATGGCTACACCTTC. Translation: CVSGSDRDLYGYTF.